This T cell receptor (beta chain) was captured in a study of T cells in tuberculosis. For the study at large: T cells were selected with CD1B tetramers loaded with glucose monomycolate. In South Africa, adults with active tuberculosis were compared with IGRA-negative and latently infected IGRA-positive adolescents. Study-level results: Using the GMM-specific repertoire gave more than 85% accuracy versus roughly 70% with motifs. Active tuberculosis alpha repertoires lay closer to GMM-specific TCRs than controls'.

Produced via immunoSEQ multiplex PCR; TCRdb's table is partial and in-frame only. Among about 32,000 clones listed, roughly 95% were seen once. Concerning this clone: Antigen: not known. Different DNA sequences within this sample yield the same CDR3.

V lost 0 bases and J 1 base, leaving 4 bases between the germline ends. CDR3 length: 14 residues. The germline CDR1 and CDR2 sequences are SGHRS and YFSETQ. Sequenced input: PBMCs. This chain connects TRBV5-1 to TRBJ2-2; D is uncertain. The TCR was taken from a donor under 30 with latent tuberculosis or without tuberculosis infection. The CDR3 DNA is TGCGCCAGCAGCTTGGCACAGAACACCGGGGAGCTGTTTTTT. This translates into CASSLAQNTGELFF.